These T cell receptor beta chains were read from a single sample in a study of OX40 agonist ivuxolimab in advanced cancers. The repertoire was sequenced with immunoSEQ multiplex PCR; TCRdb's copy has only in-frame clones and lacks some. The sample contains 85,000 to 95,000 clones, 91% of which appear only once. Sequencing used CD4+ or CD8+ T cells sorted from blood, obtained in a trial of the OX40 agonist ivuxolimab. Receptor source: an adult with an advanced solid tumor such as melanoma, head and neck, liver or kidney cancer. CDR3s include the opening cysteine and the closing phenylalanine or tryptophan. Fields, in order: J gene, V gene, D gene, CDR3 protein. A D gene is named only where the DNA matches it firmly.

>TRBJ1-5|TRBV28|-
CASSSTMKPQHF
>TRBJ2-5|TRBV7-7|-
CASSSSESETQYF
>TRBJ1-1|TRBV2|-
CASSVQRTNTEAFF
>TRBJ2-3|TRBV10-3|TRBD2
CAIKAGVVTDTQYF
>TRBJ1-6|TRBV9|-
CASSVAGNQNSPLHF
>TRBJ2-7|TRBV28|-
CASSSPGTAAEQYF
>TRBJ2-7|TRBV6-6|-
CASSYREVKEQYF
>TRBJ2-5|TRBV7-6|-
CASSSNGGVQYF
>TRBJ1-1|TRBV11-2|-
CASSLGTLVNTEAFF
>TRBJ1-4|TRBV7-2|TRBD1
CASKGQNNEKLFF
>TRBJ2-1|TRBV18|-
CASSPSSGVVYNEQFF
>TRBJ2-1|TRBV6-1|TRBD1
CASRPGQSGLGQFF
>TRBJ2-3|TRBV4-3|TRBD2
CASSQVAGGADTQYF
>TRBJ2-2|TRBV5-1|TRBD2
CASSGLAGGTGELFF
>TRBJ2-7|TRBV20-1|-
CSLGESYEQYF
>TRBJ2-3|TRBV5-4|-
CASSFTGGDTQYF
>TRBJ2-7|TRBV6-5|-
CASSPQGGGSYEQYF
>TRBJ2-7|TRBV5-1|TRBD2
CASRTSGTYEQYF
>TRBJ2-1|TRBV4-3|-
CASSQGGTSFGEQFF
>TRBJ2-3|TRBV5-1|-
CASSGADTQYF
>TRBJ1-5|TRBV2|-
CASQRQETNQPQHF
>TRBJ2-7|TRBV21-1|-
CASSKGQGAGEQYF
>TRBJ2-5|TRBV5-6|TRBD2
CASSLMAGAYQETQYF
>TRBJ2-2|TRBV5-1|TRBD1
CASSLGQEKTGELFF
>TRBJ2-5|TRBV7-2|TRBD2
CASSPRELAGVRGETQYF
>TRBJ2-7|TRBV11-2|TRBD1
CASSSDRVPYEQYF
>TRBJ1-4|TRBV6-6|-
CASSQIEKLFF
>TRBJ2-2|TRBV5-1|-
CASSLSGVYTGELFF
>TRBJ2-1|TRBV5-5|TRBD1
CASSLIPTGAYNEQFF
>TRBJ2-3|TRBV28|TRBD2
CASSPTSELQYF
>TRBJ1-2|TRBV11-2|-
CASSLGEGSGGYTF